This TCR beta chain was sequenced in a study of long-term antiretroviral therapy in people with HIV. Looked up from germline, CDR1 is SEHNR and CDR2 is FQNEAQ (reference sequence). The V and J ends lost 3 bases and 1 base respectively, with 13 bases between them. This CDR3 is built from 15 residues. About this clone: Antigen unknown.

This was the immunoSEQ v3.0 assay at survey level. The study targeted about 35,000-55,000 T-cell genomes per sample in sequencing. Clones were read by immunoSEQ multiplex PCR, and TCRdb kept only the in-frame ones, dropping some. The table includes 20,000 to 30,000 clones, more than 75% detected once. Study outcomes and limitations: Clones that expanded before ART (that is, prior to treatment) dominated the repertoire at all time points.

No fewer than two post-ART and no fewer than one pre-ART PBMC samples existed for each donor. The chain carries TRBV7-9 and TRBJ2-7; no firm D call. Material: unsorted PBMCs, obtained 4.4 years after starting antiretroviral therapy. The sequence was collected from a man aged 25-45 years with HIV. The chain's CDR3 is CASSLADRPSYEQYF. CDR3 in DNA: TGTGCCAGCAGCTTGGCCGACCGCCCTTCCTACGAGCAGTACTTC.